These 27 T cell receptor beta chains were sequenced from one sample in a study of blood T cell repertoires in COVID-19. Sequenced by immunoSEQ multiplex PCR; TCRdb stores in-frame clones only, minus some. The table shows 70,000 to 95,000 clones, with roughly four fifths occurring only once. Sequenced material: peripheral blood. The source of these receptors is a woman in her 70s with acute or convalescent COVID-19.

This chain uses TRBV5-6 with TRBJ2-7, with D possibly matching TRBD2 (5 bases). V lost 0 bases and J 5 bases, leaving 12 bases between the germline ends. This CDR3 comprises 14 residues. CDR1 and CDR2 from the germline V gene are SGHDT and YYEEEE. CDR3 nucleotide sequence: TGTGCCAGCAGCTTGGTAACGGGGAAGAACGAGCAGTACTTC. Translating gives CASSLVTGKNEQYF.

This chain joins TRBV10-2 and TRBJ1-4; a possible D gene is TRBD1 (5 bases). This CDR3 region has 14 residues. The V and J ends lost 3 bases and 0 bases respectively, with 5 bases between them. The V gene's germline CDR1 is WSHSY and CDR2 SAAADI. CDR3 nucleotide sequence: TGCGCCAGCAGTGACAGGGCAACTAATGAAAAACTGTTTTTT. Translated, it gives CASSDRATNEKLFF.

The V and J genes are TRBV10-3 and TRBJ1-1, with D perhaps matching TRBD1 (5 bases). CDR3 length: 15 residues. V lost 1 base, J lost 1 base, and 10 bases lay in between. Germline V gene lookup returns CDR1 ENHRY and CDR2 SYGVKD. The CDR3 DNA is TGTGCCATCAGTGAGTGGGGGGGGACGAACACTGAAGCTTTCTTT. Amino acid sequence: CAISEWGGTNTEAFF.

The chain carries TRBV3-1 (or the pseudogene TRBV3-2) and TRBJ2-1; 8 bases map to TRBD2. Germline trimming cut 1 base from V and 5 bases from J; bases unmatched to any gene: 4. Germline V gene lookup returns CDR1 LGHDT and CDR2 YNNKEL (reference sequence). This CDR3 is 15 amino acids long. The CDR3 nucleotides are TGTGCCAGCAGCCAAGGTAGCGGGACGAACAATGAGCAGTTCTTC. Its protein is CASSQGSGTNNEQFF.

CDR3 DNA: TGCACCAGCACTCGGGGGGAGAACACTGAAGCTTTCTTT. Translating it yields CTSTRGENTEAFF. This chain connects TRBV1 to TRBJ1-1. TRBV1 is reported as a pseudogene. This CDR3 comprises 13 residues.

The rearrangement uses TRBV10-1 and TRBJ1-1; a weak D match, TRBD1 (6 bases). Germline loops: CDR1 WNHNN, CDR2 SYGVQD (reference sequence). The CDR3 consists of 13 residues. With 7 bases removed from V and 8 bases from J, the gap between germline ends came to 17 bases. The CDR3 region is CASMGTPGAEAFF. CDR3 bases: TGCGCCAGCATGGGGACACCCGGGGCGGAAGCTTTCTTT.

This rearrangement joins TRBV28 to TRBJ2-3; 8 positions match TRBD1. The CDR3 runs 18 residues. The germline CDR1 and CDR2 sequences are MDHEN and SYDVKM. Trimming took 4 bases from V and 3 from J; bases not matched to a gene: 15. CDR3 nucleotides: TGTGCCAGCAGTTCTCGGACAGGGTTGGGTCTTGGAACAGATACGCAGTATTTT. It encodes CASSSRTGLGLGTDTQYF.

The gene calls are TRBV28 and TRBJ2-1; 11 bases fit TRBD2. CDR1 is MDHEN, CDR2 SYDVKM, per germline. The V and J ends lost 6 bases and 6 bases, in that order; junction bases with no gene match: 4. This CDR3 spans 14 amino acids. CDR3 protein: CASRLAGAGNEQFF. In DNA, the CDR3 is TGTGCCAGCAGACTAGCGGGAGCCGGCAATGAGCAGTTCTTC.

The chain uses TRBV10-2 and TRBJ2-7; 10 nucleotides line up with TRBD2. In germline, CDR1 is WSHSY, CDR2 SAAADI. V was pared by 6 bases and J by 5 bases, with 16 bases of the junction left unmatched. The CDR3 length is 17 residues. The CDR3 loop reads CASSLRPLAGVVDEQYF. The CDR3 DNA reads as TGCGCCAGCAGCCTCCGCCCTCTAGCGGGAGTGGTCGACGAGCAGTACTTC.

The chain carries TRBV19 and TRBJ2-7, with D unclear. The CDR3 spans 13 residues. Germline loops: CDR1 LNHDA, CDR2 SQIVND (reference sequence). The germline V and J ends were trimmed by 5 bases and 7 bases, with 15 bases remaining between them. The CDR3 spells CASSREPSGEQYF. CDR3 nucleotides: TGTGCCAGTAGTCGTGAACCTTCCGGGGAGCAGTACTTC.

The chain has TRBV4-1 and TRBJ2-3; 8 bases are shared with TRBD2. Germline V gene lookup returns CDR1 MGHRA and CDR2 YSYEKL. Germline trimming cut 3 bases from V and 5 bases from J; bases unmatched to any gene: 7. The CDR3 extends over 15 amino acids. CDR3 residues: CASSQSGTSLDTQYF. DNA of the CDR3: TGCGCCAGCAGCCAGTCCGGGACTAGTTTAGATACGCAGTATTTT.

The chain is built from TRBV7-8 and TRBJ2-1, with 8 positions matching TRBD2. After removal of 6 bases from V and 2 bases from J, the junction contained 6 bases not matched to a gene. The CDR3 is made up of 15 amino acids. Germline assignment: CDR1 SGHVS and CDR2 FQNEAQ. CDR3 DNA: TGTGCCAGCAGTCAGACGCGGGAGGCCTACAATGAGCAGTTCTTC. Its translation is CASSQTREAYNEQFF.

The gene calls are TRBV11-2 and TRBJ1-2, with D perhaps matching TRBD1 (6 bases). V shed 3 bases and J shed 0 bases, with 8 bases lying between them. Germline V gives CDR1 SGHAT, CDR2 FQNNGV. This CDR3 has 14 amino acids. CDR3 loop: CASSFRTANYGYTF. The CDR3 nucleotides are TGTGCCAGCAGCTTCAGGACAGCTAACTATGGCTACACCTTC.

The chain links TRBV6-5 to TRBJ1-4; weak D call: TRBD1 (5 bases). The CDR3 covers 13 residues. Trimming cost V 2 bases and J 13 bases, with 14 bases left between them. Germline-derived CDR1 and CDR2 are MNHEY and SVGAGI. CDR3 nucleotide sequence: TGTGCCAGCAGTTACCGGACGGGGGAGGGACTGTTTTTT. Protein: CASSYRTGEGLFF.

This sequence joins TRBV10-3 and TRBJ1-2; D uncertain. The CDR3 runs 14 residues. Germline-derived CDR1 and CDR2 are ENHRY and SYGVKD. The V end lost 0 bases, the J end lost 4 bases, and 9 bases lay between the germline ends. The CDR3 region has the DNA TGTGCCATCAGTGAGTCCGTGGGCCCCTATGGCTACACCTTC. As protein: CAISESVGPYGYTF.

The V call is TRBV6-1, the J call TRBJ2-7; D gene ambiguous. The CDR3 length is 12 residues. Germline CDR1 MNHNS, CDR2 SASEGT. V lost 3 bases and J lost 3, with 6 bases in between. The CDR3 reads CASSDIGYEQYF. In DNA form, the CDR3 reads TGTGCCAGCAGTGATATCGGCTACGAGCAGTACTTC.

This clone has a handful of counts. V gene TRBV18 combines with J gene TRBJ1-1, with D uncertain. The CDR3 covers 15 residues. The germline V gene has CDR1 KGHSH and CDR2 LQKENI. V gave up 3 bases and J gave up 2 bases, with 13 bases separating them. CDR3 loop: CASSPLGRANTEAFF. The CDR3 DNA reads TGTGCCAGCTCACCCCTGGGGAGGGCTAACACTGAAGCTTTCTTT.

The CDR3 sequence: CASSATWGAYEQYF. CDR3 coding DNA: TGTGCCAGTAGTGCGACGTGGGGGGCCTACGAGCAGTACTTC. The rearrangement joins TRBV19 to TRBJ2-7; a possible D gene is TRBD2 (6 bases). Looked up from germline, CDR1 is LNHDA and CDR2 is SQIVND (reference sequence). The CDR3 sequence is 14 residues long. Trimming cost V 5 bases and J 2 bases, with 13 bases left between them.

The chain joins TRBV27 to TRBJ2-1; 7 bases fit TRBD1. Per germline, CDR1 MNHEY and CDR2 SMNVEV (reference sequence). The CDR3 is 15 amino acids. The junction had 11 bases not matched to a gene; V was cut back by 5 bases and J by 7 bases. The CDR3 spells CASSIDRAISNEQFF. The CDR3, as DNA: TGTGCCAGCAGTATCGACAGGGCTATTAGTAATGAGCAGTTCTTC.

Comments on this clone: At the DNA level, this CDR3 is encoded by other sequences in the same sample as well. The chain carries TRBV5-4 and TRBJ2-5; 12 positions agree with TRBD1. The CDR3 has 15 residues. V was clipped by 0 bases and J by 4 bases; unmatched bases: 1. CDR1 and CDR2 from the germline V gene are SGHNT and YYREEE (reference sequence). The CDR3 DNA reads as TGTGCCAGCAGCTTGGGGGACAGGGGGCGAGAGACCCAGTACTTC. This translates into CASSLGDRGRETQYF.

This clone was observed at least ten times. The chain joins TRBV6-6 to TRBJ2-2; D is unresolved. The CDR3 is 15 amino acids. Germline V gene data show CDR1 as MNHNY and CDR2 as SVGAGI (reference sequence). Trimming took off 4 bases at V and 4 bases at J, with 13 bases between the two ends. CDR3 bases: TGTGCCAGCAGTTTAACCAGCACGGGCACCGGGGAGCTGTTTTTT. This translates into CASSLTSTGTGELFF.

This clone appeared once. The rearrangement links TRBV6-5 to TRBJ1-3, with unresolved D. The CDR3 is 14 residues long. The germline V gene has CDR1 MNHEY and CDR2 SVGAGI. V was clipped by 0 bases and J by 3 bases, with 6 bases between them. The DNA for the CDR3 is TGTGCCAGCAGTTACTCGACTTATGGAAACACCATATATTTT. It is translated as CASSYSTYGNTIYF.

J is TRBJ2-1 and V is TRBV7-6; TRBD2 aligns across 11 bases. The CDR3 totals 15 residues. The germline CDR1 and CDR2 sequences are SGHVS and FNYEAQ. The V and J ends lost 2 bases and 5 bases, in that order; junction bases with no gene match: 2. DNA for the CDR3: TGTGCCAGCAGCTTAAAGACTAGCGGGAACAATGAGCAGTTCTTC. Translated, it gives CASSLKTSGNNEQFF.

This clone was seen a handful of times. The CDR3 loop is CASSRGLAGDEQYF. In DNA, the CDR3 is TGTGCCAGCAGCCGGGGACTAGCGGGAGACGAGCAGTACTTC. The chain combines TRBV7-9 with TRBJ2-7, with TRBD2 identical over 14 bases. Germline V CDR1 and CDR2: SEHNR, FQNEAQ (reference sequence). The CDR3 length is 14 residues. The trim removed 5 bases at V and 5 bases at J, leaving 2 bases unmatched.

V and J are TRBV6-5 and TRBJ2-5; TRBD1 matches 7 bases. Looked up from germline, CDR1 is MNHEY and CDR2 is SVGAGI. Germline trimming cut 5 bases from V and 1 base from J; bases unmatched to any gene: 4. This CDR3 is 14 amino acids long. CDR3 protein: CASSKQGRQETQYF. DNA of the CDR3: TGTGCCAGCAGTAAACAGGGGCGCCAAGAGACCCAGTACTTC.

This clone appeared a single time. The CDR3 nucleotides are TGTGCCAGTAGTAGCGGGGACTTGGTCTACAATGAGCAGTTCTTC. Amino acid sequence: CASSSGDLVYNEQFF. J is TRBJ2-1 and V is TRBV19; D possibly corresponds to TRBD2 (6 bases). Between the trimmed V and J ends, which lost 4 bases and 3 bases, there was a span of 13 bases. Germline V gives CDR1 LNHDA, CDR2 SQIVND (reference sequence). The CDR3 has 15 amino acids.

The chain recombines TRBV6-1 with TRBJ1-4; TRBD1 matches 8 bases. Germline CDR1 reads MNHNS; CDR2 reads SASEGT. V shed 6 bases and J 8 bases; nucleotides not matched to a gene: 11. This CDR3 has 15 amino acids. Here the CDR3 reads CASSGPGQGNEKLFF. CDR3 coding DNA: TGTGCCAGCAGCGGCCCTGGACAGGGTAACGAAAAACTGTTTTTT.